One and the same sample provided the 24 T cell receptor beta chains below, sequenced in a study of T cell responses to AZD1222 COVID-19 vaccine. Only in-frame clones appear in the TCRdb table, and some are missing; sequencing was by immunoSEQ multiplex PCR. The table shows tens of thousands of clones, with over 85% occurring only once. The specimen comprised peripheral blood, sampled on day 0 of AZD1222 vaccination. The receptors shown here come from an adult in good health.

Written as DNA, the CDR3 is TGCGCCAGCAGCGCGGGACAACTTGAGCAGTACTTC. Its protein product is CASSAGQLEQYF. The rearrangement links TRBV5-1 to TRBJ2-7; D may correspond to TRBD1 or TRBD2 (6 bases each). This CDR3 is built from 12 residues. From germline, CDR1 is SGHRS and CDR2 YFSETQ. V lost 4 bases and J lost 7, with 12 bases in between.

The chain employs TRBV7-9 and TRBJ2-1; TRBD2 agrees at 14 bases. This CDR3 has 19 amino acids. J was trimmed by 8 bases and V by 1 base; bases with no gene match: 13. Per germline, CDR1 SEHNR and CDR2 FQNEAQ (reference sequence). CDR3 loop: CASSLERRLGLAGGDEQFF. CDR3 DNA: TGTGCCAGCAGCTTAGAACGTCGACTCGGACTAGCGGGAGGAGATGAGCAGTTCTTC.

This chain connects TRBV7-6 to TRBJ2-7, with 7 nucleotides matching TRBD2. The V gene's germline CDR1 is SGHVS and CDR2 FNYEAQ. There are 17 residues in the CDR3. The trim removed 4 bases at V and 4 bases at J, leaving 16 bases unmatched. Here the CDR3 reads CASSSSLGGAGSYEQYF. CDR3 nucleotide sequence: TGTGCCAGCAGCTCAAGCCTGGGAGGGGCGGGGTCGTACGAGCAGTACTTC.

This clone was counted only a few times. The chain is built from TRBV7-3 and TRBJ1-2; D perhaps matches TRBD1 (5 bases). There are 14 residues in the CDR3. The germline gives CDR1 SGHTA, CDR2 FQGTGA. Trimming removed 2 bases from V and 7 bases from J, with 14 bases in between. Here the CDR3 reads CASSLDPSRGGYTF. CDR3 DNA sequence: TGTGCCAGCAGCTTAGACCCTTCGAGGGGTGGCTACACCTTC.

The gene calls are TRBV7-8 and TRBJ2-6; unclear D gene. V shed 5 bases and J shed 0 bases, with 5 bases lying between them. This CDR3 is built from 14 residues. Per the germline V gene, CDR1 is SGHVS and CDR2 is FQNEAQ. CDR3 nucleotides: TGTGCCAGCAGCCCTATCTCTGGGGCCAACGTCCTGACTTTC. Protein product: CASSPISGANVLTF.

The chain employs TRBV6-5 and TRBJ1-2; D not resolved. The CDR3 is made up of 14 amino acids. Trimming cost V 0 bases and J 5 bases, with 10 bases left between them. CDR1 and CDR2 from the germline V gene are MNHEY and SVGAGI. The CDR3 bases are TGTGCCAGCAGTTACTCGGAACAGCGGTATGGCTACACCTTC. As protein: CASSYSEQRYGYTF.

The V and J genes are TRBV29-1 and TRBJ2-7, with D possibly being TRBD1 (6 bases). CDR1 and CDR2 (germline): SQVTM, ANQGSEA. CDR3 length: 12 amino acids. With 3 bases removed from V and 5 bases from J, the gap between germline ends came to 11 bases. For the CDR3, the DNA is TGCAGCGTTGAGGTACAGGGAGACGAGCAGTACTTC. It encodes CSVEVQGDEQYF.

This chain joins TRBV7-9 and TRBJ2-5; D assignment may be TRBD1 or TRBD2 (5 bases each). CDR1 and CDR2 (germline): SEHNR, FQNEAQ (reference sequence). The CDR3 runs to 14 residues. Deletions cut 4 bases from V and 7 bases from J, with 16 bases between. This CDR3 is CASSSPGPLGTQYF. In DNA, the CDR3 is TGTGCCAGCAGCTCTCCGGGACCCTTAGGGACCCAGTACTTC.

The chain couples TRBV14 to TRBJ1-1; 7 bases map to TRBD1. The CDR3 is 17 residues long. CDR1 and CDR2 (germline): SGHDN, FVKESK. The ends lost 0 bases at V and 0 bases at J; junction bases unmatched: 7. The CDR3 region has the DNA TGTGCCAGCAGCCAAGAGTTGGGGACAGCTTTGAACACTGAAGCTTTCTTT. Protein product: CASSQELGTALNTEAFF.

This sequence joins TRBV4-1 and TRBJ1-5; D remains unclear. CDR1 is MGHRA and CDR2 is YSYEKL in the germline V gene. V gave up 1 base and J gave up 0 bases, with 10 bases separating them. This CDR3 contains 16 residues. The CDR3 bases are TGCGCCAGCAGCCAAGTAGTAAGTTATAGCAATCAGCCCCAGCATTTT. Its protein is CASSQVVSYSNQPQHF.

V gene TRBV5-1 combines with J gene TRBJ1-1, with no clear D. Germline V gives CDR1 SGHRS, CDR2 YFSETQ. The V and J ends lost 2 bases and 0 bases respectively, with 8 bases between them. This CDR3 spans 14 amino acids. The CDR3 sequence: CASSFLSMNTEAFF. The CDR3 bases are TGCGCCAGCAGCTTTCTATCTATGAACACTGAAGCTTTCTTT.

The chain is built from TRBV2 and TRBJ1-1; 9 bases are a match to TRBD1. The germline CDR1 and CDR2 sequences are SNHLY and FYNNEI. The CDR3 totals 15 residues. The J segment lost 5 bases and the V segment lost 4 bases, leaving 8 bases of the junction unmatched. CDR3 DNA sequence: TGTGCCAGCAGTGTACAGGGGGCTGGAGGTACTGAAGCTTTCTTT. This encodes CASSVQGAGGTEAFF.

This chain's CDR3 is CASSQDRGRDTEAFF. The CDR3 DNA follows: TGTGCCAGCAGCCAAGATAGGGGTCGGGACACTGAAGCTTTCTTT. The chain carries TRBV3-1 (or the pseudogene TRBV3-2) and TRBJ1-1; D is possibly TRBD1 (5 bases). The CDR3 loop spans 15 amino acids. The germline V gene encodes CDR1 LGHDT and CDR2 YNNKEL (reference sequence). V was pared by 0 bases and J by 3 bases, with 11 bases between.

V usage is TRBV9 and J usage is TRBJ2-1; no clear D. Germline CDR1 is SGDLS and CDR2 is YYNGEE. This CDR3 has 13 residues. V was trimmed by 0 bases and J by 6 bases, leaving 7 bases between them. The CDR3 sequence: CASSVDLGNEQFF. DNA for the CDR3: TGTGCCAGCAGCGTAGACCTAGGCAATGAGCAGTTCTTC.

This sequence joins TRBV11-3 and TRBJ1-1; no clear D gene. V shed 6 bases and J shed 5 bases, with 13 bases lying between them. This CDR3 contains 13 residues. The germline gives CDR1 SGHNT, CDR2 YENEEA. CDR3 in amino acids: CASSLTTVTEAFF. Written as DNA, the CDR3 is TGTGCCAGCAGTCTTACGACGGTAACTGAAGCTTTCTTT.

This clone was detected only once. This sequence joins TRBV5-6 and TRBJ1-6; a possible D gene is TRBD1 (5 bases). The CDR3 is 14 residues long. Deletions cut 5 bases from V and 6 bases from J, with 12 bases between. CDR1 is SGHDT and CDR2 is YYEEEE in the germline V gene. The CDR3 coding sequence is TGTGCCAGCAGTCCGGGACTCACTAATTCACCCCTCCACTTT. The encoded protein is CASSPGLTNSPLHF.

The chain uses TRBV6-5 and TRBJ1-3; D ambiguous. V was clipped by 0 bases and J by 0 bases, with 9 bases between them. The CDR3 loop spans 16 amino acids. Germline V gene sequence: CDR1 MNHEY, CDR2 SVGAGI. For the CDR3, the DNA is TGTGCCAGCAGTTACTCGAGCGGGATCTCTGGAAACACCATATATTTT. This translates into CASSYSSGISGNTIYF.

The chain couples TRBV10-1 to TRBJ1-2; the match to TRBD1 covers 7 bases. This CDR3 spans 13 amino acids. The V and J ends lost 4 bases and 3 bases, in that order; junction bases with no gene match: 2. From germline, CDR1 is WNHNN and CDR2 SYGVQD (reference sequence). The DNA for the CDR3 is TGCGCCAGCAGTGGAGACAGGGACTATGGCTACACCTTC. Protein sequence: CASSGDRDYGYTF.

This chain connects TRBV14 to TRBJ1-2; 7 bases agree with TRBD1. V was pared by 6 bases and J by 2 bases, with 9 bases of the junction left unmatched. The CDR3 runs 15 residues. Germline-derived CDR1 and CDR2 are SGHDN and FVKESK. The CDR3 DNA reads TGTGCCAGCAGGTTGTCAGGGGGGCAGAACTATGGCTACACCTTC. Translated: CASRLSGGQNYGYTF.

The chain joins TRBV6-6 to TRBJ1-6, with D possibly being TRBD1 (5 bases). Germline-derived CDR1 and CDR2 are MNHNY and SVGAGI (reference sequence). The V gene lost 5 bases and the J gene lost 0 bases, with 14 bases spanning the gap. The CDR3 loop spans 17 amino acids. DNA for the CDR3: TGTGCCAGCAGTCGAGGAGGGGATAGCTCCTATAATTCACCCCTCCACTTT. Its protein is CASSRGGDSSYNSPLHF.

The CDR3 is CATSRDLGKMNTEAFF. As DNA, the CDR3 is TGTGCCACCAGCAGAGATCTTGGAAAAATGAACACTGAAGCTTTCTTT. The chain is built from TRBV15 and TRBJ1-1; unclear D gene. Germline CDR1 is LNHNV and CDR2 is YYDKDF (reference sequence). V lost 0 bases and J lost 0, with 11 bases in between. The CDR3 extends over 16 amino acids.

The J gene is TRBJ2-1, the V gene TRBV15, with a tentative D call TRBD2 (6 bases). Trimming stripped 4 bases from V and 15 bases from J, with 13 bases between. The germline gives CDR1 LNHNV, CDR2 YYDKDF (reference sequence). CDR3 size: 11 residues. The DNA for the CDR3 is TGTGCCACCAGCAAGGAGGGGTCCCTGTTCTTC. Encoded protein: CATSKEGSLFF. Supplemented by reference TRBV15 and TRBJ2-1, the full variable domain reads DAMVIQNPRYQVTQFGKPVTLSCSQTLNHNVMYWYQQKSSQAPKLLFHYYDKDFNNEADTPDNFQSRRPNTSFCFLDIRSPGLGDTAMYLCATSKEGSLFFGPGTRLTVL.

The chain employs TRBV11-2 and TRBJ1-3; 8 bases agree with TRBD1. Germline CDR1 and CDR2: SGHAT and FQNNGV. The CDR3 is 16 amino acids. Germline trimming cut 1 base from V and 9 bases from J; bases unmatched to any gene: 11. The CDR3 nucleotides read TGTGCCAGCAGCTTAGGGACAGGGTCGGGTCGAGGCACCATATATTTT. Translating it yields CASSLGTGSGRGTIYF.

This chain uses TRBV28 with TRBJ2-1, with 14 bases lining up with TRBD2. V lost 6 bases and J lost 7; bases outside the gene matches: 14. Germline V gene lookup returns CDR1 MDHEN and CDR2 SYDVKM. CDR3 length equals 18 residues. The CDR3, as DNA: TGTGCCAGCAGAGGGGGACTAGCGGGAGACCCGCGCAGGAATGAGCAGTTCTTC. This translates into CASRGGLAGDPRRNEQFF.